This T cell receptor (beta chain) was captured in a study of blood T cell repertoires in COVID-19. Germline CDR1 is WNHNN and CDR2 is SYGVQD (reference sequence). This CDR3 contains 16 residues. Unmatched junction bases numbered 3, after V lost 0 bases and J lost 2 bases. The protocol was immunoSEQ multiplex PCR, while the TCRdb copy is restricted to in-frame clones and leaves out a portion. The table lists 55,000 to 90,000 clones, approximately 84% of them singletons. This clonotype originated in a woman between 55 and 75 years old with acute or convalescent COVID-19. The chain employs TRBV10-1 and TRBJ2-7; TRBD2 agrees at 11 bases. Sequenced input: peripheral blood. The CDR3: CASSESLTSGAYEQYF. CDR3 coding DNA: TGCGCCAGCAGTGAGTCGTTGACTAGCGGGGCCTACGAGCAGTACTTC.